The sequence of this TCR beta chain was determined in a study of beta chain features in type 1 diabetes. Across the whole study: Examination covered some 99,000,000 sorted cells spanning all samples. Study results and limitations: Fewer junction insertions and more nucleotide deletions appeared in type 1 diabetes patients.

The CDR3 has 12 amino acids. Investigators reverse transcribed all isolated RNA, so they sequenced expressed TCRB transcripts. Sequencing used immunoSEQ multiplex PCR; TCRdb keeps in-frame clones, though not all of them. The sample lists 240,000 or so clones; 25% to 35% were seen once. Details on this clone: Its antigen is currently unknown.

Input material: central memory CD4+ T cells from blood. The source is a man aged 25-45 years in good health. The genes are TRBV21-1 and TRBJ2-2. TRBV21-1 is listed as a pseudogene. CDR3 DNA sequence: TGTGCCAGGACCCGGCACACCGGGGAGCTGTTTTTT. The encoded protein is CARTRHTGELFF.